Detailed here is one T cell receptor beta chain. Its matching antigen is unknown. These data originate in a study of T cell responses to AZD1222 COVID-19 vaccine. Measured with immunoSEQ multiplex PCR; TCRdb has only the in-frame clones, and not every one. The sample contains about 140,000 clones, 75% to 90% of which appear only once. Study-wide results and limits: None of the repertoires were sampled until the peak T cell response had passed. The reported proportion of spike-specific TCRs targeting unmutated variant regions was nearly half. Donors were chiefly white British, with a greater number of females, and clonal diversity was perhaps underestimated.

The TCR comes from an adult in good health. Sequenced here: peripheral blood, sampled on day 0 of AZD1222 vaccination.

CDR3 sequence (DNA): TGTGCCAGCAGCACCGGGACAGGGGGCTACGAGCAGTACTTC. Its translation: CASSTGTGGYEQYF. This chain joins TRBV6-2 or TRBV6-3 and TRBJ2-7, with 11 nucleotides matching TRBD1. V shed 6 bases and J 3 bases; nucleotides not matched to a gene: 4. This CDR3 is 14 amino acids long. Germline-derived CDR1 and CDR2 are MNHEY and SVGEGT.